Listed below are T cell receptor beta chains from one sample, sequenced in a study of OX40 agonist ivuxolimab in advanced cancers. Libraries were prepared by immunoSEQ multiplex PCR; TCRdb keeps only in-frame clonotypes and omits some of them. The repertoire holds roughly 56,000 clones, with around 91% as singletons. Source: CD4+ or CD8+ T cells sorted from blood, taken in a trial of the OX40 agonist ivuxolimab. These receptor sequences come from an adult with an advanced solid tumor such as melanoma, head and neck, liver or kidney cancer. CDR3s include the opening cysteine and the closing phenylalanine or tryptophan. A D gene is named only where the DNA matches it firmly. For some rows the clone size is stated as once, few or many, or as a class when expanded; others skip it.

clone size: .
J gene: TRBJ2-1
V gene: TRBV13
D gene: .
CDR3 DNA: TGTGCCAGCAGCTTAGATGGGAATGAGCAGTTCTTC
CDR3 protein: CASSLDGNEQFF

clone size: .
J gene: TRBJ2-7
V gene: TRBV7-8
D gene: TRBD2
CDR3 DNA: TGTGCCAGCAGCTTGAAGCGGGAGGACTCCTACGAGCAGTACTTC
CDR3 protein: CASSLKREDSYEQYF

clone size: once
J gene: TRBJ2-1
V gene: TRBV9
D gene: .
CDR3 DNA: TGTGCCAGCAGCGTAGGGGACCAGGGGCCCATATACAATGAGCAGTTCTTC
CDR3 protein: CASSVGDQGPIYNEQFF

clone size: .
J gene: TRBJ2-7
V gene: TRBV5-5
D gene: .
CDR3 DNA: TGTGCCAGCAGCTTAATCTCTGAGCAGTACTTC
CDR3 protein: CASSLISEQYF

clone size: .
J gene: TRBJ1-1
V gene: TRBV28
D gene: .
CDR3 DNA: TGTGCCAGCAGTTTATGGGGGGCCTACACTGAAGCTTTCTTT
CDR3 protein: CASSLWGAYTEAFF

clone size: .
J gene: TRBJ2-5
V gene: TRBV7-3
D gene: TRBD1
CDR3 DNA: TGTGCCAGCAGCTTAACAGCAGGGACAGAAGAGACCCAGTACTTC
CDR3 protein: CASSLTAGTEETQYF

clone size: .
J gene: TRBJ2-7
V gene: TRBV10-2
D gene: .
CDR3 DNA: TGCGCCAGCAGTGAAGGCACCTCCTACGAGCAGTACTTC
CDR3 protein: CASSEGTSYEQYF

clone size: .
J gene: TRBJ2-2
V gene: TRBV4-3
D gene: TRBD2
CDR3 DNA: TGCGCCAGCAGCCAACTAGCGGGAGGATTAGCCGGGGAGCTGTTTTTT
CDR3 protein: CASSQLAGGLAGELFF

clone size: .
J gene: TRBJ2-2
V gene: TRBV15
D gene: TRBD2
CDR3 DNA: TGTGCCACCAGCAACGACATAGCGGGAGGGGGCACCGGGGAGCTGTTTTTT
CDR3 protein: CATSNDIAGGGTGELFF

clone size: .
J gene: TRBJ1-1
V gene: TRBV5-1
D gene: .
CDR3 DNA: TGCGCCAGCTCCGGTGGAGACACTGAAGCTTTCTTT
CDR3 protein: CASSGGDTEAFF

clone size: .
J gene: TRBJ2-1
V gene: TRBV27
D gene: .
CDR3 DNA: TGTGCCAGCAGTTTTGGAACCTACAATGAGCAGTTCTTC
CDR3 protein: CASSFGTYNEQFF

clone size: few
J gene: TRBJ1-1
V gene: TRBV4-1
D gene: .
CDR3 DNA: TGCGCCAGCAGCCCTTTGGAACGGGGGAACACTGAAGCTTTCTTT
CDR3 protein: CASSPLERGNTEAFF

clone size: many
J gene: TRBJ2-7
V gene: TRBV29-1
D gene: .
CDR3 DNA: TGCAGCATCTCCTCAGGGGAGTACGAGCAGTACTTC
CDR3 protein: CSISSGEYEQYF

clone size: .
J gene: TRBJ2-1
V gene: TRBV11-3
D gene: TRBD2
CDR3 DNA: TGTGCCAGCAGCCCTAGAGGGACTAGCGGAGGAGGGATACACAATGAGCAGTTCTTC
CDR3 protein: CASSPRGTSGGGIHNEQFF

clone size: .
J gene: TRBJ1-2
V gene: TRBV6-6
D gene: .
CDR3 DNA: TGTGCCAGCAGTACGGTCTATGGCTACACCTTC
CDR3 protein: CASSTVYGYTF

clone size: .
J gene: TRBJ2-7
V gene: TRBV4-3
D gene: TRBD1
CDR3 DNA: TGCGCCAGCAGCCAAGATTTTGCGGACAGGGGACCCTACGAGCAGTACTTC
CDR3 protein: CASSQDFADRGPYEQYF

clone size: once
J gene: TRBJ2-7
V gene: TRBV11-1
D gene: .
CDR3 DNA: TGTGCCAGCAGCTTAATCCGCAGCTCCTACGAGCAGTACTTC
CDR3 protein: CASSLIRSSYEQYF

clone size: .
J gene: TRBJ2-7
V gene: TRBV28
D gene: TRBD1
CDR3 DNA: TGTGCCAGCAGTTGGACAGGACTCTCCTACGAGCAGTACTTC
CDR3 protein: CASSWTGLSYEQYF

clone size: .
J gene: TRBJ2-5
V gene: TRBV7-2
D gene: .
CDR3 DNA: TGTGCCAGCAGCTTTTCTTTCGCGGTACAAGAGACCCAGTACTTC
CDR3 protein: CASSFSFAVQETQYF

clone size: .
J gene: TRBJ2-5
V gene: TRBV11-2
D gene: .
CDR3 DNA: TGTGCCAGCAGCTTAGAACCCCAAGAGACCCAGTACTTC
CDR3 protein: CASSLEPQETQYF

clone size: .
J gene: TRBJ2-7
V gene: TRBV28
D gene: .
CDR3 DNA: TGTGCCAGCAGTTTTACAGGGCGCATGGGCTACGAGCAGTACTTC
CDR3 protein: CASSFTGRMGYEQYF

clone size: .
J gene: TRBJ2-7
V gene: TRBV28
D gene: .
CDR3 DNA: TGTGCCAGCAGTCGGGACCTTGTCTCCTACGAGCAGTACTTC
CDR3 protein: CASSRDLVSYEQYF

clone size: once
J gene: TRBJ1-1
V gene: TRBV10-3
D gene: .
CDR3 DNA: TGTGCCACCCACCCCCCCGGCGCGGAAGCTTTCTTT
CDR3 protein: CATHPPGAEAFF

clone size: .
J gene: TRBJ2-1
V gene: TRBV18
D gene: .
CDR3 DNA: TGTGCCAGCTCACAGGGGCCGATGTTCTTC
CDR3 protein: CASSQGPMFF

clone size: few
J gene: TRBJ1-1
V gene: TRBV7-9
D gene: TRBD1
CDR3 DNA: TGTGCCAGCAGCCCAGGGGGCTCGACTGAAGCTTTCTTT
CDR3 protein: CASSPGGSTEAFF

clone size: medium-sized
J gene: TRBJ2-5
V gene: TRBV18
D gene: TRBD1
CDR3 DNA: TGTGCCAGCTCACCAGGAAGGGACAGCCACCAAGAGACCCAGTACTTC
CDR3 protein: CASSPGRDSHQETQYF

clone size: .
J gene: TRBJ2-3
V gene: TRBV19
D gene: .
CDR3 DNA: TGTGCCACCAGTGGCGGCATCCCAGATACGCAGTATTTT
CDR3 protein: CATSGGIPDTQYF

clone size: .
J gene: TRBJ2-1
V gene: TRBV27
D gene: TRBD2
CDR3 DNA: TGTGCCAGCAGTTCCGTTAGCGGGAGGGGAGTCTACAATGAGCAGTTCTTC
CDR3 protein: CASSSVSGRGVYNEQFF

clone size: .
J gene: TRBJ1-4
V gene: TRBV9
D gene: .
CDR3 DNA: TGTGCCAGCAGCTCCTCCGGGGGGCGAGGTAATGAAAAACTGTTTTTT
CDR3 protein: CASSSSGGRGNEKLFF

clone size: .
J gene: TRBJ1-5
V gene: TRBV6-5
D gene: .
CDR3 DNA: TGTGCCAGCAGTTACTCCCATGACCAGCCCCAGCATTTT
CDR3 protein: CASSYSHDQPQHF

clone size: .
J gene: TRBJ2-7
V gene: TRBV7-8
D gene: .
CDR3 DNA: TGTGCCAGCAGCTTACGGGGCGGGGGCAGGGACGAGCAGTACTTC
CDR3 protein: CASSLRGGGRDEQYF

clone size: .
J gene: TRBJ2-7
V gene: TRBV27
D gene: .
CDR3 DNA: TGTGCCAGCGGGGAAAACGAGCAGTACTTC
CDR3 protein: CASGENEQYF

clone size: .
J gene: TRBJ2-7
V gene: TRBV27
D gene: TRBD1
CDR3 DNA: TGTGCCAGCAGTCTAAACCCGGGACAGACCTACGAGCAGTACTTC
CDR3 protein: CASSLNPGQTYEQYF

clone size: .
J gene: TRBJ2-3
V gene: TRBV4-3
D gene: TRBD2
CDR3 DNA: TGCGCCAGCAGCCGCCGGACTAGCGGGGATACAGATACGCAGTATTTT
CDR3 protein: CASSRRTSGDTDTQYF

clone size: .
J gene: TRBJ1-5
V gene: TRBV27
D gene: .
CDR3 DNA: TGTGCCAGCAGTCCGTCCGGATCAGCCTTTAGCAATCAGCCCCAGCATTTT
CDR3 protein: CASSPSGSAFSNQPQHF

clone size: .
J gene: TRBJ2-7
V gene: TRBV11-2
D gene: .
CDR3 DNA: TGTGCCAGCAGCCAACTAGGGGCCTCCAACTTC
CDR3 protein: CASSQLGASNF

clone size: .
J gene: TRBJ2-7
V gene: TRBV28
D gene: TRBD2
CDR3 DNA: TGTGCCAGCAGTACGAGACGGGAGGACCGGGTCCCCTACGAGCAGTACTTC
CDR3 protein: CASSTRREDRVPYEQYF

clone size: .
J gene: TRBJ1-1
V gene: TRBV19
D gene: TRBD1
CDR3 DNA: TGTGCCAGTAGCGGGGGACAGGGAGATTACGAAGCTTTCTTT
CDR3 protein: CASSGGQGDYEAFF

clone size: few
J gene: TRBJ2-7
V gene: TRBV13
D gene: TRBD1
CDR3 DNA: TGTGCCAGCAGCTCCGGGACAGGGGTGTACGAGCAGTACTTC
CDR3 protein: CASSSGTGVYEQYF

clone size: .
J gene: TRBJ1-5
V gene: TRBV9
D gene: .
CDR3 DNA: TGTGCCAGCAGCGCGACGGGTGGGGGCAATCAGCCCCAGCATTTT
CDR3 protein: CASSATGGGNQPQHF

clone size: medium-sized
J gene: TRBJ1-2
V gene: TRBV21-1
D gene: .
CDR3 DNA: TGTGCCAGCAGCAAAGGAAGACACTATGGCTACACCTTC
CDR3 protein: CASSKGRHYGYTF

clone size: .
J gene: TRBJ2-5
V gene: TRBV10-1
D gene: TRBD2
CDR3 DNA: TGCGCCAGCAAAGGGACTAGCGGACGCCAAGAGACCCAGTACTTC
CDR3 protein: CASKGTSGRQETQYF